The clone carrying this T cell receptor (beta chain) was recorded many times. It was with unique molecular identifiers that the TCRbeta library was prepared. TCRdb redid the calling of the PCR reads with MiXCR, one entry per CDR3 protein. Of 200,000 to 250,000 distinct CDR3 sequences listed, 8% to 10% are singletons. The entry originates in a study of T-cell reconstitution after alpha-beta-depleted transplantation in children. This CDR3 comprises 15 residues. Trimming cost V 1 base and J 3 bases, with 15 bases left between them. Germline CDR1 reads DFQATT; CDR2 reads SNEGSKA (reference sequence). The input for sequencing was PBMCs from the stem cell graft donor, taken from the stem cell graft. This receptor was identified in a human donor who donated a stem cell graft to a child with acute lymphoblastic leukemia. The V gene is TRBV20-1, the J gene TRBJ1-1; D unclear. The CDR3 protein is CSARGQSRYDTEAFF. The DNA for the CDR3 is TGCAGTGCTAGAGGTCAGTCCAGGTACGACACTGAAGCTTTCTTT.